This record looks at one TCR beta chain sequence and its context. This record comes from a study of blood T cell repertoires in COVID-19. The overall study: Samples representing acute and convalescent COVID-19 were sourced from the United States, Italy and Spain. T cells, B-cell-depleted T cells, or PBMCs provided the cDNA or gDNA that served as material.

In the original analysis: Reference gene primer amplification gave estimated nucleated cell counts. The table came from immunoSEQ multiplex PCR; TCRdb's copy has only in-frame clones and leaves some out. V and J calls and clone size are copied from that table; D and trimming were computed from the DNA. Among some 150,000 clones listed, roughly 85% were seen once. While infection was still active, Seattle patients were enrolled and then followed longitudinally. The CDR3 extends over 13 amino acids. Germline V lookup: CDR1 SNHLY, CDR2 FYNNEI. V gave up 2 bases and J gave up 3 bases, with 7 bases separating them.

Specimen: peripheral blood. The clonotype was recovered from a woman aged 60-75 years with COVID-19, enrolled during active disease. The genes are TRBV2 and TRBJ1-1, with a tentative D call TRBD1 (6 bases). For the CDR3, the DNA is TGTGCCAGCAGTGAAAAGGGGGACACTGAAGCTTTCTTT. The encoded protein is CASSEKGDTEAFF. The variable domain in full, with the rest retrieved from reference TRBV2 and TRBJ1-1, is EPEVTQTPSHQVTQMGQEVILRCVPISNHLYFYWYRQILGQKVEFLVSFYNNEISEKSEIFDDQFSVERPDGSNFTLKIRSTKLEDSAMYFCASSEKGDTEAFFGQGTRLTVV.